This T cell receptor beta chain was retrieved from a study of blood T cell repertoires in COVID-19. Study overall: Two negative PCRs, clearance, or symptom resolution had been documented for recovered Cohort 3 donors.

The CDR3 sequence is 14 residues long. Germline V gene data show CDR1 as SGHVS and CDR2 as FQNEAQ. With 5 bases clipped from V and 6 bases from J, the junction kept 5 bases outside the gene matches. Profiled with immunoSEQ multiplex PCR; TCRdb holds only in-frame clones, not every one. The data hold hundreds of thousands of clones, with roughly nine tenths observed a single time. Participants were aged about 18 to 89 years, lived in over 20 US areas, and enrolled virtually. Participant reports of clinical history set cohort assignment. The V call is TRBV7-8, the J call TRBJ2-3; 10 nucleotides line up with TRBD2. The sequenced sample was PBMCs or T cells enriched from blood (not recorded which). The clonotype was recovered from a woman in her 50s in a cohort exposed to, infected with or recovered from COVID-19 (not recorded which). The CDR3 DNA follows: TGTGCCAGCAGCCTGCAACTAGCGGGGGATACGCAGTATTTT. Protein product: CASSLQLAGDTQYF. Supplemented by reference TRBV7-8 and TRBJ2-3, the full variable domain reads GAGVSQSPRYKVAKRGQDVALRCDPISGHVSLFWYQQALGQGPEFLTYFQNEAQLDKSGLPSDRFFAERPEGSVSTLKIQRTQQEDSAVYLCASSLQLAGDTQYFGPGTRLTVL.